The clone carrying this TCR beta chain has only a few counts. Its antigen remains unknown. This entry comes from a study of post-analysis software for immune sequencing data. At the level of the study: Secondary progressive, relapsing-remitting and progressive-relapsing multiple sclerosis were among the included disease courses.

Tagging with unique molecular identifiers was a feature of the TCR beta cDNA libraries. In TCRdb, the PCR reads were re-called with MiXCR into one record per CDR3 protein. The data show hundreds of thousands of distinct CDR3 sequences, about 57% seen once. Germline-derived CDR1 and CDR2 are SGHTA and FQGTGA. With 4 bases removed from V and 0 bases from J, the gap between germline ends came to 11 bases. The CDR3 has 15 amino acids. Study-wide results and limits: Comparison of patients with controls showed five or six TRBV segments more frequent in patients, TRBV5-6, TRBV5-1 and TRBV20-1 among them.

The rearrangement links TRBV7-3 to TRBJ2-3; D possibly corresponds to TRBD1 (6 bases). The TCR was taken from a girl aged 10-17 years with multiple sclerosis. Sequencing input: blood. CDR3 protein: CASSSQGTSTDTQYF. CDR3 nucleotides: TGTGCCAGCAGCTCCCAGGGGACGAGCACAGATACGCAGTATTTT.